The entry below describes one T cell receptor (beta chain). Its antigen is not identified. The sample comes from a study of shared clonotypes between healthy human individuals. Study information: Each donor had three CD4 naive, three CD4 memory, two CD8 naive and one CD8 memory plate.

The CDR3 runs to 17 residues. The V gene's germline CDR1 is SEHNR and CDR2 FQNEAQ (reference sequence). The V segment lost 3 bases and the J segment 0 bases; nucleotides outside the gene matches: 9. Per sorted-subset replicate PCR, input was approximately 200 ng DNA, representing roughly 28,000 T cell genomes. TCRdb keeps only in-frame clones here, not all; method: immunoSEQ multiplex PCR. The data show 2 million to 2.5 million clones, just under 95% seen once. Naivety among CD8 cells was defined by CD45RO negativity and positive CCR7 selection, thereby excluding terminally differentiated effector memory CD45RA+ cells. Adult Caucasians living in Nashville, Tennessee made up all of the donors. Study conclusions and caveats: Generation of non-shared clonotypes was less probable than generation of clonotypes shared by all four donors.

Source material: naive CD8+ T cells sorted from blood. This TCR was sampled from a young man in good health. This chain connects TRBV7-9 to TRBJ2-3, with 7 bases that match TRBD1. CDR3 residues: CASSLNWGQRSTDTQYF. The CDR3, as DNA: TGTGCCAGCAGCTTGAACTGGGGACAGAGAAGCACAGATACGCAGTATTTT.